The rows below give T cell receptor beta chains drawn from one sample of a study of cytomegalovirus exposure and HLA in healthy donors. Profiling relied on immunoSEQ multiplex PCR, and the TCRdb table lists in-frame clones only, not all of them. Of roughly 220,000 clones in the sample, 90% to 95% were seen once. The sequencing sample was made of PBMCs. These receptors originate from a woman aged 18-30 years in good health and CMV-seronegative. The conserved cysteine and the conserved F or W are not part of the CDR3 here. Clone sizes are given selectively: once, few, many, or a class where the clone is expanded.

once TRBV30 ACAYGLARETQY
NA TRBV28 ASSTYYEQY
few TRBV2 ASSRAGWGEQY
few TRBV19 ASSIGTGGSPLH
NA TRBV5-1 ASRSPERTGMGYT
NA TRBV7-6 ASSPDVFSGRAKETQY
NA TRBV2 ASSLVTNTEAF
NA TRBV2 ASSERGRTEAF
once TRBV30 AWTGTLNAPQH
NA TRBV4-1 ASSQGMASGNYEQY
NA TRBV11-2 ASSLDRSGDNEQF
few TRBV19 ASSLSGTDTQY
NA TRBV5-4 ASSSGGLRNTGELF
NA TRBV6-5 ASSRDRGNTIY
NA TRBV5-6 ASSWGQGPDEKLF
NA TRBV7-2 ASSPSGRAIRSWF
NA TRBV19 ASSLLAGRLTGGNEQF
NA TRBV28 ASNDRSNVEQF
NA TRBV4-1 ASSQSGRRYEQY
NA TRBV5-1 ASSSGTRGEETQY
NA TRBV5-1 ASILTEPGQGRQETQY
NA TRBV7-8 ASSLALWTPVDQETQY
NA TRBV6-5 ASSPQIPPYEQY
once TRBV5-6 ASSRGGRGITDTQY
few TRBV4-2 ASSHRSGTGNEQF
NA TRBV30 AWRSRGQGIVGIYEQY
NA TRBV28 AIEAISEQF
NA TRBV30 AWTLRSSYEQY
NA TRBV6-5 ASSYSRVRTEAF
many TRBV7-8 ASSYRTGEGYT
NA TRBV28 ASRRHPPYGNQPQH
NA TRBV6-5 ASRIDRKETQY
NA TRBV4-1 ASSQSPFGGSPYNEQF
NA TRBV7-9 ASSLGTANYGYT
NA TRBV7-2 ASSFRSGLGGETQY
NA TRBV5-1 ASSLGLFPGGNEQF
NA TRBV11-3 ASSLGTGISYEQY
NA TRBV29-1 SVEDSGVDTEAF
NA TRBV5-1 ASSVGQGNTEAF
NA TRBV27 ASSLREAGRGYEQY
NA TRBV4-1 ASSQVDVRGRLEKLF
NA TRBV6-1 ASSGAPGQGGGSNQPQH
NA TRBV28 ASSVGQGANQPQH
few TRBV7-2 ASSFRRTREQF
NA TRBV9 ASSVAPYDRDNEQY
NA TRBV28 ASSSRGSYEQY
NA TRBV7-9 ASSLTINLQGGNYEQY
NA TRBV30 ATKQGLSTEAF
NA TRBV11-2 ASSPPRRGVEAF
NA TRBV28 ALREDYGYT
NA TRBV7-3 ASSPDYRRGYEQF
NA TRBV27 ATHPLTGGGLSTEAF